Shown below are 32 T cell receptor beta chains from a single sample sequenced in a study of cytomegalovirus exposure and HLA in healthy donors. Amplification used 60 Vbeta primers and 13 Jbeta primers. Measured with immunoSEQ multiplex PCR; TCRdb has only the in-frame clones, and not every one. Of hundreds of thousands of clones listed, 70% to 85% are singletons. Sequencing was done on a sample of PBMCs. These receptors all come from a girl under 10 years old in good health and CMV-seronegative.

This chain links TRBV5-7 with TRBJ2-4; D is unclear. TRBV5-7 is known as an ORF, though its function is uncertain. This CDR3 is 13 amino acids long. Deletions cut 2 bases from V and 1 base from J, with 4 bases between. The CDR3 DNA follows: TGTGCCAGCAGCTTCAGGGCCAAAAACATTCAGTACTTC. The encoded protein is CASSFRAKNIQYF.

The count of this clone is one. The chain is built from TRBV7-9 and TRBJ2-2; TRBD1 might be the D (6 bases). The CDR3 runs 16 residues. Between the trimmed V and J ends, which lost 5 bases and 2 bases, there was a span of 15 bases. Germline V gene sequence: CDR1 SEHNR, CDR2 FQNEAQ (reference sequence). CDR3 DNA sequence: TGTGCCAGCAGCACCGCGGACAGTATAAACACCGGGGAGCTGTTTTTT. Translation: CASSTADSINTGELFF. Together with reference TRBV7-9 and TRBJ2-2, the CDR3 gives the full variable domain: DTGVSQNPRHKITKRGQNVTFRCDPISEHNRLYWYRQTLGQGPEFLTYFQNEAQLEKSRLLSDRFSAERPKGSFSTLEIQRTEQGDSAMYLCASSTADSINTGELFFGEGSRLTVL.

The chain uses TRBV18 and TRBJ2-7, with D maybe TRBD2 (5 bases). Looked up from germline, CDR1 is KGHSH and CDR2 is LQKENI. The CDR3 contains 12 residues. Trimming cost V 3 bases and J 7 bases, with 10 bases left between them. CDR3 nucleotides: TGTGCCAGCTCACCGATCAGCGGAGAGCAGTACTTC. Its protein product is CASSPISGEQYF.

The chain links TRBV6-1 to TRBJ2-4; D may be TRBD2 (6 bases). From germline, CDR1 is MNHNS and CDR2 SASEGT. The germline V and J ends were trimmed by 5 bases and 8 bases, with 13 bases remaining between them. The CDR3 is 13 amino acids. CDR3 nucleotides: TGTGCCAGCAGTCCGGGTGCGGGGTACATTCAGTACTTC. Translation gives CASSPGAGYIQYF.

This chain uses TRBV27 with TRBJ1-2; 7 bases are a match to TRBD1. Germline CDR1 MNHEY, CDR2 SMNVEV (reference sequence). Trimming took 3 bases from V and 7 from J; bases not matched to a gene: 11. The CDR3 is 15 amino acids. In DNA form, the CDR3 reads TGTGCCAGCAGTTTTAATTCGGGAACAGGGGTTGGCTACACCTTC. The encoded protein is CASSFNSGTGVGYTF.

The chain carries TRBV11-3 and TRBJ2-7, with TRBD1 matching 7 bases. Germline lookup yields CDR1 SGHNT and CDR2 YENEEA. J lost 1 base, V lost 7 bases, and 7 bases had no gene match. The CDR3 loop spans 14 amino acids. The CDR3 nucleotides are TGTGCCAGCATAGCCGGGACAGATTCCTACGAGCAGTACTTC. Translation gives CASIAGTDSYEQYF.

The chain combines TRBV28 with TRBJ2-1; D is unresolved. CDR3 size: 12 residues. Trimming cost V 4 bases and J 3 bases, with 4 bases left between them. Germline CDR1 is MDHEN and CDR2 is SYDVKM. The CDR3 spells CASSYSYNEQFF. CDR3 nucleotide sequence: TGTGCCAGCAGTTATAGCTACAATGAGCAGTTCTTC.

This chain joins TRBV29-1 and TRBJ2-1; D gene ambiguous. Trimming shortened V by 5 bases and J by 0 bases, and 11 bases separated the two germline ends. The CDR3 spans 14 residues. Per the germline V gene, CDR1 is SQVTM and CDR2 is ANQGSEA. As DNA, the CDR3 is TGCAGCGTTCGCCTCCCGGGCTCCTACAATGAGCAGTTCTTC. It specifies CSVRLPGSYNEQFF.

A word on this clone: The final CDR3 position lacks the conserved phenylalanine or tryptophan, pointing to a likely read error. V gene TRBV4-1 combines with J gene TRBJ2-7, with D possibly TRBD2 on 6 matching bases. Germline loops: CDR1 MGHRA, CDR2 YSYEKL. The CDR3 has 16 amino acids. The V end was cut by 2 bases, the J end by 3 bases, with 17 bases between. The CDR3 loop is CASSQKRLGTYYEQYL. In DNA, the CDR3 is TGCGCCAGCAGCCAAAAGAGGCTAGGGACTTACTACGAGCAGTACCTC.

CDR3 sequence reads: CASSIDRYRESTDTQYF. CDR3 DNA: TGTGCCAGTAGTATAGATCGTTACAGGGAAAGCACAGATACGCAGTATTTT. This rearrangement joins TRBV19 to TRBJ2-3; D perhaps matches TRBD1 (6 bases). The V end lost 0 bases, the J end lost 0 bases, and 13 bases lay between the germline ends. Germline CDR1 LNHDA, CDR2 SQIVND (reference sequence). The CDR3 spans 17 residues.

The CDR3 coding sequence is TGTGCCAGCAGTTTGGCGTCGAGCGGGAACACTGAAGCTTTCTTT. This sequence encodes CASSLASSGNTEAFF. This chain uses TRBV27 with TRBJ1-1; D is unclear. The CDR3 is 15 residues long. V was shortened by 3 bases and J by 1 base, with 12 bases between the two germline ends. Germline V lookup: CDR1 MNHEY, CDR2 SMNVEV (reference sequence).

The chain combines TRBV5-4 with TRBJ1-1, with D maybe TRBD1 (5 bases). Trimming removed 4 bases from V and 0 bases from J, with 22 bases in between. CDR3 length: 18 amino acids. CDR1 and CDR2 (germline): SGHNT, YYREEE (reference sequence). The CDR3 loop reads CASSPGRGLREMNTEAFF. CDR3 DNA sequence: TGTGCCAGCAGCCCGGGAAGGGGACTCCGAGAAATGAACACTGAAGCTTTCTTT.

The CDR3 DNA is TGTGCCACCAGCAGCATCGGGACAGGGGCCGGCACTGAAGCTTTCTTT. It codes for CATSSIGTGAGTEAFF. The rearrangement links TRBV15 to TRBJ1-1; 10 nucleotides agree with TRBD1. Losses at the gene ends were 3 bases for V and 4 bases for J; bases not matched to a gene: 8. Germline CDR1 is LNHNV and CDR2 is YYDKDF (reference sequence). The CDR3 runs to 16 residues.

This sequence joins TRBV5-1 and TRBJ2-6; possible D gene TRBD1, 5 bases. The V and J ends lost 4 bases and 2 bases respectively, with 10 bases between them. This CDR3 is 15 amino acids long. Germline assignment: CDR1 SGHRS and CDR2 YFSETQ. The CDR3 coding sequence is TGCGCCAGCAGCACCCAGGGCGCTGGGGCCAACGTCCTGACTTTC. Translation: CASSTQGAGANVLTF.

V is TRBV25-1 and J is TRBJ1-2; TRBD1 aligns across 9 bases. The length of the CDR3 is 16 residues. The germline V gene encodes CDR1 MGHDK and CDR2 SYGVNS. The V and J ends lost 4 bases and 2 bases, in that order; junction bases with no gene match: 8. Here the CDR3 DNA reads TGTGCCAGCAGTGCACAGGGGGCCTCGGGGAACTATGGCTACACCTTC. Translating it yields CASSAQGASGNYGYTF.

This chain connects TRBV9 to TRBJ1-6; perhaps TRBD1 as D (5 bases). The V gene lost 3 bases and the J gene lost 0 bases, with 7 bases spanning the gap. Germline-derived CDR1 and CDR2 are SGDLS and YYNGEE. CDR3 length: 15 amino acids. The CDR3 is CASSGTGSYNSPLHF. The CDR3 region has the DNA TGTGCCAGCAGCGGTACAGGCTCCTATAATTCACCCCTCCACTTT.

The V call is TRBV4-1, the J call TRBJ1-2; 8 positions agree with TRBD1. The germline CDR1 and CDR2 sequences are MGHRA and YSYEKL. This CDR3 has 15 residues. J lost 8 bases, V lost 4 bases, and 12 bases had no gene match. The DNA of the CDR3 is TGCGCCAGCAGCCTTCAGACGGGACAGGCCCACGGCTACACCTTC. Its protein product is CASSLQTGQAHGYTF.

The chain couples TRBV6-4 to TRBJ2-3, with 7 bases fitting TRBD1. Germline V lookup: CDR1 MRHNA, CDR2 SNTAGT. This CDR3 spans 14 amino acids. V was pared by 5 bases and J by 4 bases, with 6 bases of the junction left unmatched. CDR3 in amino acids: CASSKTGAPDTQYF. The CDR3 DNA reads as TGTGCCAGCAGTAAAACAGGGGCCCCAGATACGCAGTATTTT.

The rearrangement joins TRBV18 to TRBJ1-2; 10 positions match TRBD1. The CDR3 contains 16 residues. Germline CDR1 reads KGHSH; CDR2 reads LQKENI. Trimming removed 3 bases from V and 0 bases from J; junction bases left unmatched: 4. The CDR3 sequence: CASSPVDRGTNYGYTF. In nucleotides, the CDR3 is TGTGCCAGCTCACCTGTGGACAGGGGGACTAACTATGGCTACACCTTC. Based on the CDR3 plus reference TRBV18 and TRBJ1-2, the full variable domain is NAGVMQNPRHLVRRRGQEARLRCSPMKGHSHVYWYRQLPEEGLKFMVYLQKENIIDESGMPKERFSAEFPKEGPSILRIQQVVRGDSAAYFCASSPVDRGTNYGYTFGSGTRLTVV.

The J gene is TRBJ2-1, the V gene TRBV10-3; 8 nucleotides align to TRBD2. The CDR3 runs to 11 residues. With 3 bases clipped from V and 13 bases from J, the junction kept 2 bases outside the gene matches. Germline lookup yields CDR1 ENHRY and CDR2 SYGVKD. This chain's CDR3 is CAISDGRGQFF. CDR3 bases: TGTGCCATCAGTGACGGGAGGGGACAGTTCTTC.

This chain connects TRBV4-1 to TRBJ1-5; 9 nucleotides agree with TRBD1. Trimming took 4 bases from V and 5 from J; bases not matched to a gene: 9. Germline lookup yields CDR1 MGHRA and CDR2 YSYEKL. The CDR3 has 16 amino acids. The CDR3 is CASSLPLTGGHQPQHF. The CDR3 DNA follows: TGCGCCAGCAGCCTTCCACTCACAGGGGGCCATCAGCCCCAGCATTTT.

V is TRBV5-5 and J is TRBJ2-3; tentatively, D is TRBD2 (5 bases). The CDR3 length is 15 residues. Per germline, CDR1 SGHKS and CDR2 YYEKEE (reference sequence). V lost 2 bases, J lost 1 base, and 11 bases lay in between. The CDR3 here is CASSFRISGTDTQYF. CDR3 DNA: TGTGCCAGCAGCTTCAGGATTAGCGGCACAGATACGCAGTATTTT.

This chain links TRBV5-1 with TRBJ2-5; D remains ambiguous. The length of the CDR3 is 13 residues. V was clipped by 3 bases and J by 1 base, with 7 bases between them. Germline assignment: CDR1 SGHRS and CDR2 YFSETQ. The CDR3 here is CASSSLTQETQYF. The CDR3 nucleotides are TGCGCCAGCAGCTCCCTAACCCAAGAGACCCAGTACTTC.

The chain carries TRBV25-1 and TRBJ2-5; D might be TRBD2 (6 bases). Trimming cost V 6 bases and J 3 bases, with 14 bases left between them. Germline CDR1 is MGHDK and CDR2 is SYGVNS. The CDR3 is 14 amino acids. The chain's CDR3 is CASSVHSGKETQYF. Written as DNA, the CDR3 is TGTGCCAGCAGCGTTCATAGCGGAAAAGAGACCCAGTACTTC.

J is TRBJ2-1 and V is TRBV5-4, with 9 bases lining up with TRBD1. V shed 2 bases, J shed 9 bases, and the junction held 12 bases outside the gene matches. CDR1 is SGHNT and CDR2 is YYREEE in the germline V gene (reference sequence). The CDR3 is 16 residues long. The DNA for the CDR3 is TGTGCCAGCAGCTTAGACCGGGACAGGGCGAACCGTGAGCAGTTCTTC. Its translation is CASSLDRDRANREQFF.

This clone was seen a few times. This sequence joins TRBV6-1 and TRBJ1-5; possibly TRBD1 for D (6 bases). Per germline, CDR1 MNHNS and CDR2 SASEGT. Trimming removed 3 bases from V and 5 bases from J, with 8 bases in between. CDR3 length: 13 amino acids. The CDR3 spells CASSDRGDQPQHF. In DNA form, the CDR3 reads TGTGCCAGCAGTGACAGGGGAGATCAGCCCCAGCATTTT.

This chain links TRBV6-1 with TRBJ2-3, with D perhaps matching TRBD2 (5 bases). The germline V gene has CDR1 MNHNS and CDR2 SASEGT. The V end lost 6 bases, the J end lost 8 bases, and 18 bases lay between the germline ends. This CDR3 has 14 residues. DNA for the CDR3: TGTGCCAGCAGGGACTTGTTTAACACTGGTACGCAGTATTTT. It encodes CASRDLFNTGTQYF.

The chain couples TRBV5-1 to TRBJ2-5; 10 bases line up with TRBD1. The CDR3 has 15 amino acids. After removal of 3 bases from V and 5 bases from J, the junction contained 7 bases not matched to a gene. The germline gives CDR1 SGHRS, CDR2 YFSETQ. CDR3 nucleotide sequence: TGCGCCAGCAGCTCCGGACAGGGGGGATTGGAGACCCAGTACTTC. It translates to CASSSGQGGLETQYF.

The gene calls are TRBV6-1 and TRBJ1-5; the D gene is possibly TRBD1 (5 bases). Germline V gives CDR1 MNHNS, CDR2 SASEGT. The CDR3 is 14 amino acids. Trimming removed 3 bases at V and 5 bases at J, with 11 bases between. The CDR3 region has the DNA TGTGCCAGCAGTGAGGCAGGGAGGGATCAGCCCCAGCATTTT. It encodes CASSEAGRDQPQHF.

This clone was seen more than once but under ten times. The J gene is TRBJ2-1, the V gene TRBV6-1, with 9 bases matching TRBD1. This CDR3 is built from 15 residues. After removal of 6 bases from V and 8 bases from J, the junction contained 11 bases not matched to a gene. Germline V gene lookup returns CDR1 MNHNS and CDR2 SASEGT. CDR3 sequence (DNA): TGTGCCAGCAGACACGGCGGGACAGGGAAGGATGAGCAGTTCTTC. Protein: CASRHGGTGKDEQFF.

This chain uses TRBV29-1 with TRBJ2-5; D is possibly TRBD2 (5 bases). The end of the DNA aligns better with TRBJ2-7, so the J call may be wrong. The CDR3 consists of 12 residues. Germline assignment: CDR1 SQVTM and CDR2 ANQGSEA. Here the CDR3 reads CSVAEGPYEQYF. The CDR3 DNA reads as TGCAGCGTTGCAGAGGGCCCCTACGAGCAGTACTTC.

This clone has just one count. The V gene is TRBV4-1, the J gene TRBJ2-1, with 11 bases lining up with TRBD2. The CDR3 runs 16 residues. V shed 0 bases and J 8 bases; nucleotides not matched to a gene: 6. Germline CDR1 MGHRA, CDR2 YSYEKL. CDR3 sequence: CASSQDELAGGYEQFF. CDR3 coding DNA: TGCGCCAGCAGCCAAGATGAGCTAGCGGGGGGTTATGAGCAGTTCTTC.